This T cell receptor (beta chain) was sequenced in a study of T cells after yellow fever vaccination. Trimming took 8 bases from V and 2 from J, leaving 11 bases between them. Germline V lookup: CDR1 SGDLS, CDR2 YYNGEE. This CDR3 has 14 amino acids. This clonotype was seen a few times. Its antigen remains unknown. Whole-study findings and limits: A minor fraction of clonotypes spanned both CD4 and CD8 compartments.

TCRdb reprocessed the 5' RACE reads via MiXCR and lists one record per CDR3 protein. The sample includes under 700,000 distinct CDR3 sequences, about a sixth of them seen just once. This clonotype was sampled from a man younger than 30 who received the YFV17D yellow fever vaccine. Sequenced here: PBMCs, sampled 5 days after the first yellow fever vaccination. The rearrangement joins TRBV9 to TRBJ2-6, with TRBD1 as a possible D gene (6 bases). CDR3 in amino acids: CASLGATGANVLTF. CDR3 bases: TGTGCCAGTCTGGGGGCGACTGGGGCCAACGTCCTGACTTTC.